This T cell receptor (beta chain) emerged from a study of cytomegalovirus exposure and HLA in healthy donors. Trimming pared 0 bases from V and 0 bases from J, leaving 12 bases between. This CDR3 contains 17 residues. Germline V gives CDR1 KGHSH, CDR2 LQKENI. The PCR employed 60 Vbeta primers together with 13 Jbeta primers. Generated by immunoSEQ multiplex PCR, the TCRdb table keeps only in-frame clones and is missing some. Found here are roughly 150,000 clones, roughly 80% of them singletons; the top ten hold about 1.5%. The specimen sequenced was PBMCs. The gene calls are TRBV18 and TRBJ2-4; D gene uncertain. The clonotype comes from a man aged 45 to 65 in good health and CMV-seropositive. The CDR3 is CASSPPGVPGAKNIQYF. The CDR3 nucleotides are TGTGCCAGCTCACCACCTGGAGTCCCCGGAGCCAAAAACATTCAGTACTTC.